This entry concerns a single T cell receptor beta chain. As yet, its antigen is unknown. The data derive from a study of Ad26.COV2.S vaccination and SARS-CoV-2 variants. Across the whole study: Ad26.COV2.S shots went into the muscle once or twice, 56 days apart. Points from the study as a whole: Greater spike-specific TCR breadth was seen in vaccine recipients than in placebo recipients.

Using immunoSEQ multiplex PCR, the repertoire was profiled, and TCRdb retains in-frame clones only, with some absent. The sample lists 300,000 to 500,000 clones; about nine tenths were seen once. Per germline, CDR1 LNHNV and CDR2 YYDKDF (reference sequence). CDR3 size: 17 residues. After removal of 0 bases from V and 5 bases from J, the junction contained 8 bases not matched to a gene. Treatment here: some 20 received Ad26.COV2.S at low or high dose, single or two shots; roughly five received placebo; per-sample allocation not given. Collection of samples fell on day 63 after the first vaccine or placebo injection. Built on an Ad26 vector, the vaccine expressed Wuhan-strain SARS-CoV-2 spike.

The clonotype comes from a person between 18 and 60 years old who received the Ad26.COV2.S COVID-19 vaccine or a placebo. Sequencing was performed on peripheral blood, taken in a trial of Ad26.COV2.S vaccine versus placebo. The chain carries TRBV15 and TRBJ1-1; 11 bases align to TRBD1. CDR3 DNA: TGTGCCACCAGCAGAGAAGGGACAGGGGGAAGGAGGACTGAAGCTTTCTTT. Translation: CATSREGTGGRRTEAFF.